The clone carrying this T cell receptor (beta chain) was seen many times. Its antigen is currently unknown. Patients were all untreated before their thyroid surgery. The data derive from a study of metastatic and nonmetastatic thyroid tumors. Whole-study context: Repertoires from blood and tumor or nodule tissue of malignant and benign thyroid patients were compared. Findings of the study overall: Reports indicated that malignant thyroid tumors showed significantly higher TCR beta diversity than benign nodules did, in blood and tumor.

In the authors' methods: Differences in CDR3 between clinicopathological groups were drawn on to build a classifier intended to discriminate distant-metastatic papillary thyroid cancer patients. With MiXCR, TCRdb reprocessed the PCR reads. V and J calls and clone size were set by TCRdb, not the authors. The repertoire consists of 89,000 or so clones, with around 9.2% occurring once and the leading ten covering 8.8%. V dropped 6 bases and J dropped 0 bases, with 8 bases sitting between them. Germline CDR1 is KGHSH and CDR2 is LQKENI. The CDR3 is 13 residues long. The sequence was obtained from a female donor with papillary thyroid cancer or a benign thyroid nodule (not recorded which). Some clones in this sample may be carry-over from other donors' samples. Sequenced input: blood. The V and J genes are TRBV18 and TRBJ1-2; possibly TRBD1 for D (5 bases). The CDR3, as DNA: TGTGCCAGCTCCCCAGGGCCTAACTATGGCTACACCTTC. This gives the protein CASSPGPNYGYTF.